This T cell receptor (beta chain) was recorded in a study of Ad26.COV2.S vaccination and SARS-CoV-2 variants (TCRdb year 2021). Looking at the study overall: Vaccine-arm donors came from COV1001, a multicentre, randomized, double-blind, placebo-controlled phase I-IIa trial of Ad26.COV2.S in healthy adults. Investigators did not know the trial group allocation while performing experiments and assessing outcomes. A total of 32 samples were included in the TCR-sequenced set, comprising around 19 Ad26.COV2.S vaccine recipients, 5 placebo recipients and 8 SARS-CoV-2 convalescent individuals. Ad26.COV2.S was given intramuscularly at 5x10^10 or 1x10^11 viral particles, as a single shot or as two shots 56 days apart. Trial participants were randomized into five groups of five, in which low-dose or high-dose Ad26.COV2.S was given once or twice, or placebo was given on both occasions. TCRbeta repertoire sequencing was used to assess the specificity and breadth of SARS-CoV-2-reactive T cell receptors after Ad26.COV2.S vaccination.

Spanning cysteine to phenylalanine, the CDR3 consists of 14 amino acids. Only the CDR3 DNA is retained, 42 bases long and in frame from the first base. The germline V gene (reference sequence) yields MNHNY for CDR1 and SVGAGI for CDR2. Trimming costs V 2 bases and J 2 bases, and their ends lie 6 bases apart. TCRbeta CDR3 regions were sequenced with the immunoSEQ Assay. After extraction, genomic DNA underwent amplification by bias-controlled multiplex PCR, followed by high-throughput sequencing. In the original analysis: To quantify the absolute abundance of every unique TCRbeta CDR3 region, sequences were collapsed and filtered. Usable DNA was measured by amplifying reference genes present in all nucleated cells, and TCRbeta template counts were normalized to that usable DNA to estimate T cell fraction. Repertoire TCRs were annotated as SARS-CoV-2-specific when V gene, CDR3 amino acid sequence and J gene were exactly matched to a known reactive TCR set. The reference SARS-CoV-2 TCR set was derived from MIRA and filtered for enrichment in COVID-19-positive ImmuneCODE repertoires, a step that removed public or cross-reactive TCRs. Using the MIRA antigens, annotated TCRs were further analysed by specific ORF or by position within an ORF. Breadth was defined as annotated unique rearrangements over total unique productive rearrangements; depth was the summed frequency of those rearrangements. TCR breadth was compared between groups using two-sided Wilcoxon rank-sum tests. TCRdb's version of the immuneACCESS table is confined to in-frame rearrangements and falls short of the full clone set. An unresolved V gene accounts for under half of the shortfall where checked; the remainder is of unknown origin. V and J calls and clone size follow that table, whereas D and trimming were derived from the DNA. This sample lists some 320,000 clones; over 80% were detected once. Clones ranked in the top ten supply 2% to 2.5% of the sample.

Notes on this clone: The specificity of this receptor is unknown. No clone much larger than this one lies a single base away; base qualities are absent.

General study outcomes and caveats: After vaccination, substantial breadth of spike-specific CD8+ and CD4+ T cell responses was reported. The study was not powered to compare responses between vaccine doses or regimens. Spike-specific TCR breadth was higher in Ad26.COV2.S recipients than in placebo recipients (P = 0.0014). Vaccine and placebo recipients had comparable non-spike TCR breadth, which fits with the vaccine containing only spike. It was noted by the authors that total T cell responses may have been underestimated by the TCR breadth and depth analyses.

The treatment or condition label on this specimen signifies: about 20 received Ad26.COV2.S at low or high dose, single or two shots; 5 received placebo; per-sample allocation not given. Repertoires of vaccine and placebo recipients were sequenced from samples collected on day 63 after the first injection. Between 29 July and 7 August 2020, Cohort 1b enrolled some 25 adults aged 18-55 years at one site in Boston, USA. Ad26.COV2.S was a replication-incompetent adenovirus type 26 vector expressing a prefusion-stabilized SARS-CoV-2 spike protein from the original Wuhan strain. The sequence joins TRBV6-6 to TRBJ1-4, with a weak D call of TRBD1 (5 bases match). This material consisted of peripheral blood, taken in a trial of Ad26.COV2.S vaccine versus placebo. This receptor was taken from a person between 18 and 59 years old who received the Ad26.COV2.S COVID-19 vaccine or a placebo. At the DNA level, the sequence is TGTGCCAGCAGTTACCCAGGGACTAATGAAAAACTGTTTTTT. It is translated as CASSYPGTNEKLFF.